The sequence of this T cell receptor (beta chain) was determined in a study of T cells in Graves' hyperthyroidism and ophthalmopathy. About the study: Specimen type is peripheral blood, collected at initial diagnosis prior to any treatment.

Germline loops: CDR1 SGHTA, CDR2 FQGNSA. Deletions cut 5 bases from V and 5 bases from J, with 20 bases between. CDR3 size: 16 residues. TCR beta CDR3 regions were amplified from RNA transcripts. HTBI primers were employed in a first-round RT-PCR of the TCR CDR3. TCRdb called the multiplex PCR reads again in MiXCR, with one record for every CDR3 protein. The profile shows nearly 600,000 distinct CDR3 sequences, approximately 15% of them singletons. This clonotype was recorded many times. In the ophthalmopathy cohort, Clinical Activity Score was at least 3, NOSPECS grade at least 4, and duration under 3 months.

V usage is TRBV7-2 and J usage is TRBJ2-3, with D uncertain. The clonotype was recovered from a woman aged 18 to 35 with Graves' ophthalmopathy. The sample comprised blood. CDR3 amino acids: CASSLRLLPDGDTQYF. The CDR3 DNA sequence: TGTGCCAGCAGCCTCCGACTCCTTCCCGACGGAGATACGCAGTATTTT. Supplemented by reference TRBV7-2 and TRBJ2-3, the full variable domain reads GAGVSQSPSNKVTEKGKDVELRCDPISGHTALYWYRQSLGQGLEFLIYFQGNSAPDKSGLPSDRFSAERTGGSVSTLTIQRTQQEDSAVYLCASSLRLLPDGDTQYFGPGTRLTVL.